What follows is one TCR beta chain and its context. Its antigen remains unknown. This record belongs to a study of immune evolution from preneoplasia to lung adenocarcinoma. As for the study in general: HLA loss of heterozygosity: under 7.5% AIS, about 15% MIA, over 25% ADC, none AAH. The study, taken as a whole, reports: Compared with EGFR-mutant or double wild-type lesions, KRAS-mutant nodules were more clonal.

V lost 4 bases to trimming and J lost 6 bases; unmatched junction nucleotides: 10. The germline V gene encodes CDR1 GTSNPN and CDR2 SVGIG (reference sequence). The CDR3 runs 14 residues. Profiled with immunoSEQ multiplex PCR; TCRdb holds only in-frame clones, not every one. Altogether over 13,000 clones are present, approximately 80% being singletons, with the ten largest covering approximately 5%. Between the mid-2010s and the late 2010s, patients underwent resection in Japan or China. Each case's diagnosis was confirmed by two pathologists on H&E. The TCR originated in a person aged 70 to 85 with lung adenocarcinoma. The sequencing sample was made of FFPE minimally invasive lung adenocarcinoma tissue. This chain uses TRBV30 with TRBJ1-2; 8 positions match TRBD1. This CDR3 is CAWMLGDRSNGYTF. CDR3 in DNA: TGTGCCTGGATGTTGGGGGACAGGTCCAATGGCTACACCTTC.